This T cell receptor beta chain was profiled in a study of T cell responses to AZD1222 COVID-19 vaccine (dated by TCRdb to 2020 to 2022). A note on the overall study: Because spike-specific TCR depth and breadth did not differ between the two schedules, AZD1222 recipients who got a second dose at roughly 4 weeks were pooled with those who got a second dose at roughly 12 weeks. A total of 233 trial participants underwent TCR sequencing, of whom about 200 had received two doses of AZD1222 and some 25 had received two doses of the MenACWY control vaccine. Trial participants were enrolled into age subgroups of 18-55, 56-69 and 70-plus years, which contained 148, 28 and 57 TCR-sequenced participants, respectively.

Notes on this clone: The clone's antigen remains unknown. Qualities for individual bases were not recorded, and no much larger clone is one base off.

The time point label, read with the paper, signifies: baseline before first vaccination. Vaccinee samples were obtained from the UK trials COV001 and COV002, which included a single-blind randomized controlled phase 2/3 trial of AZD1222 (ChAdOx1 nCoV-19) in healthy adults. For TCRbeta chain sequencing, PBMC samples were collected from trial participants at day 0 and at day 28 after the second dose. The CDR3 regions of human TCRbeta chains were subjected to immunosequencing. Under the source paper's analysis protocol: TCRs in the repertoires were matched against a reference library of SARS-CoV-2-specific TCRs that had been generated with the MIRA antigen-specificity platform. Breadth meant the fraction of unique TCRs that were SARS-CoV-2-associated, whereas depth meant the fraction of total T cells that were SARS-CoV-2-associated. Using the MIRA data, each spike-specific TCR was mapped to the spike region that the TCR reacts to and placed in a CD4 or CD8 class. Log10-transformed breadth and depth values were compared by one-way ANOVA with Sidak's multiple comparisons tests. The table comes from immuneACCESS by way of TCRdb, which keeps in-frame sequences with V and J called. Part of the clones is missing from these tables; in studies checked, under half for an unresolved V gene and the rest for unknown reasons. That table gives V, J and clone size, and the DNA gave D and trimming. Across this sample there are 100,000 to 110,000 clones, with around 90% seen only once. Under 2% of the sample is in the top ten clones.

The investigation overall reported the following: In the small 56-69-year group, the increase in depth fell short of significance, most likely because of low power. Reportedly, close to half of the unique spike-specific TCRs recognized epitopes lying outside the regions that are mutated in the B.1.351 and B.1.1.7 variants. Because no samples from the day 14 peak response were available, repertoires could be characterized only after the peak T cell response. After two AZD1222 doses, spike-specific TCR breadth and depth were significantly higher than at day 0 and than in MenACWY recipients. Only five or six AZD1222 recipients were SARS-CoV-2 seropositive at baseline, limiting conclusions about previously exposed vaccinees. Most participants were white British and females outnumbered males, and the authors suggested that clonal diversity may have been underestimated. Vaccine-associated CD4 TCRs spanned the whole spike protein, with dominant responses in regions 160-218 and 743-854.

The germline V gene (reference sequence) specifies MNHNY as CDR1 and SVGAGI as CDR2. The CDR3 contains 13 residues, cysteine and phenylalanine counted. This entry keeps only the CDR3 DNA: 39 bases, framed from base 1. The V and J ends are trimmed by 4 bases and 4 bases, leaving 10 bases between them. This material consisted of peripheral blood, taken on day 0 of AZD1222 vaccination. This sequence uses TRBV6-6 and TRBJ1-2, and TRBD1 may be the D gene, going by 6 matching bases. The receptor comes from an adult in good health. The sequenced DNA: TGTGCCAGCAGTTCCCGGGACACCTATGGCTACACCTTC. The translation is CASSSRDTYGYTF.